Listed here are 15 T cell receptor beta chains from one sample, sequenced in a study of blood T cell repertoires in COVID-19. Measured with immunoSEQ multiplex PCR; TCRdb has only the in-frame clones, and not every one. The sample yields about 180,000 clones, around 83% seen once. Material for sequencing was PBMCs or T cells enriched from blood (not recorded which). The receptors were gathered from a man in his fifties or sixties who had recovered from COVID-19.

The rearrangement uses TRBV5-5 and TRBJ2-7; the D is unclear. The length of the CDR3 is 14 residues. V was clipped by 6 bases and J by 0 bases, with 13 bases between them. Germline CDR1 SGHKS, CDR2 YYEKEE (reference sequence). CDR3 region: CASTLEFTSYEQYF. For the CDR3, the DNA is TGTGCCAGCACCCTAGAATTTACCTCCTACGAGCAGTACTTC.

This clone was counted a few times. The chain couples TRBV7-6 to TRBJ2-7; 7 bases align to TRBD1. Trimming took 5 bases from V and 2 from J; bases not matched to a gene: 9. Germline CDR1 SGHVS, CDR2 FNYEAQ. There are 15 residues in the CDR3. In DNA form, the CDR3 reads TGTGCCAGCAGCCAAGACAGGGTGGGGCCCTACGAGCAGTACTTC. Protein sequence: CASSQDRVGPYEQYF.

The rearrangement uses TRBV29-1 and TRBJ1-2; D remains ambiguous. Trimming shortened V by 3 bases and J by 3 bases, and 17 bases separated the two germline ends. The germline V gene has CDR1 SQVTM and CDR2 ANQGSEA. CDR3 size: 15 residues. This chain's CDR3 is CSVDLTGGGDYGYTF. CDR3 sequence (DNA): TGCAGCGTTGACTTGACGGGAGGTGGTGACTATGGCTACACCTTC.

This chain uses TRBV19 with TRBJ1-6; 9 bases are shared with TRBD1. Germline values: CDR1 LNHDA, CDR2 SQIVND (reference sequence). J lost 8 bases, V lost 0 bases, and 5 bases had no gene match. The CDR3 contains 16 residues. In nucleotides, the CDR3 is TGTGCCAGTAGTATAGATCACAGGGGGCTGCATTCACCCCTCCACTTT. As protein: CASSIDHRGLHSPLHF.

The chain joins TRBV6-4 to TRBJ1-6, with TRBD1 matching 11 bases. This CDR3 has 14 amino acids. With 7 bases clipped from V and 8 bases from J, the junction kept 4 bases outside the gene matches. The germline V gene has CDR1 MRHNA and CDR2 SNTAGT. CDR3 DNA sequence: TGTGCCAGCATGACGGACAGGGGGCATTCACCCCTCCACTTT. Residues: CASMTDRGHSPLHF.

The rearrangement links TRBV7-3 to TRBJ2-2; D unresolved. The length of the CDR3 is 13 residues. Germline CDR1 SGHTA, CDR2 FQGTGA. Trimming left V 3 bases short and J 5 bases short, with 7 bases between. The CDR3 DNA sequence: TGTGCCAGCAGCTTCGAACAGACCGGGGAGCTGTTTTTT. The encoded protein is CASSFEQTGELFF.

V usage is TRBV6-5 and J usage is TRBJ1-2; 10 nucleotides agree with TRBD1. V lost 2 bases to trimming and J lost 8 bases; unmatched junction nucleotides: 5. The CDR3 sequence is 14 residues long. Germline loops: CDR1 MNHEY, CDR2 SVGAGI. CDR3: CASSYLDRGHGYTF. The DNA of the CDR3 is TGTGCCAGCAGTTACCTAGACAGGGGGCACGGCTACACCTTC.

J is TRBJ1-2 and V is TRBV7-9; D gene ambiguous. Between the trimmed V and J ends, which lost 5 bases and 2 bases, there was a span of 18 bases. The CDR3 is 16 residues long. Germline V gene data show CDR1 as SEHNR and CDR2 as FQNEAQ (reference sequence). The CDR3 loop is CASSSPRRDTNYGYTF. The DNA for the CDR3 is TGTGCCAGCAGCAGTCCCCGCCGGGATACCAACTATGGCTACACCTTC.

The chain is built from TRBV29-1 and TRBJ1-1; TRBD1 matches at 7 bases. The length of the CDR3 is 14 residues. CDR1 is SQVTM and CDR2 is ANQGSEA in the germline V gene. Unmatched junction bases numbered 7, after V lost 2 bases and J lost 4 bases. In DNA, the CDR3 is TGCAGCGTTGAACAGGCCAGGGGGTTCACTGAAGCTTTCTTT. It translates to CSVEQARGFTEAFF.

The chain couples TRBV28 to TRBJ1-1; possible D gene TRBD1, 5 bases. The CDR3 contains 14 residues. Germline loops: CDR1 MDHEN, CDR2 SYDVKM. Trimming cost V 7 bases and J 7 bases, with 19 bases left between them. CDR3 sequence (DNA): TGTGCCAGCACCCACATGGGCCAGGACATTGAAGCTTTCTTT. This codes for CASTHMGQDIEAFF. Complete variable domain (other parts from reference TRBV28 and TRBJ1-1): DVKVTQSSRYLVKRTGEKVFLECVQDMDHENMFWYRQDPGLGLRLIYFSYDVKMKEKGDIPEGYSVSREKKERFSLILESASTNQTSMYLCASTHMGQDIEAFFGQGTRLTVV.

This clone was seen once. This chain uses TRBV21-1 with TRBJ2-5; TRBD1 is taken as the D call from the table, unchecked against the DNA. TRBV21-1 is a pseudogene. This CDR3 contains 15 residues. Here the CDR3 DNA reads TGTGCCAGCAACCCCAGACAGGGGATCGCCGAGACCCAGTACTTC. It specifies CASNPRQGIAETQYF.

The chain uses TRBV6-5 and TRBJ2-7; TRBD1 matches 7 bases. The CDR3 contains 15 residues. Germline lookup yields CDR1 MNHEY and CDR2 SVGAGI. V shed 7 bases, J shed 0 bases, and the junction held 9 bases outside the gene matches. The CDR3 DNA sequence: TGTGCCAGCAAAACAGGGGACGGACCCTCCTACGAGCAGTACTTC. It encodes CASKTGDGPSYEQYF.

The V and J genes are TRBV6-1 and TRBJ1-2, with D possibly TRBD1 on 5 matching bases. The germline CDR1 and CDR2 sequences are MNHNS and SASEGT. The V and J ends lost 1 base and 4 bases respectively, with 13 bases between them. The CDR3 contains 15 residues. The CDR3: CASSEGGGRLYGYTF. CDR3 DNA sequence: TGTGCCAGCAGTGAAGGCGGGGGACGGCTCTATGGCTACACCTTC.

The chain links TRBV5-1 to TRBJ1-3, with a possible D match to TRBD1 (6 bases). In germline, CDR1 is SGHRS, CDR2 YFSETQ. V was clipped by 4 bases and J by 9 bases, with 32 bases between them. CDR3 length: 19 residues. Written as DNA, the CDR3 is TGCGCCAGCAGCCCCAAGCTGGGACAATTGGATCCAGGTGCGAGCACCATATATTTT. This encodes CASSPKLGQLDPGASTIYF. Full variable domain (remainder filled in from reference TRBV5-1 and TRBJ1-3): KAGVTQTPRYLIKTRGQQVTLSCSPISGHRSVSWYQQTPGQGLQFLFEYFSETQRNKGNFPGRFSGRQFSNSRSEMNVSTLELGDSALYLCASSPKLGQLDPGASTIYFGEGSWLTVV.

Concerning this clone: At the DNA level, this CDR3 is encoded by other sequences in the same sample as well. CDR3: CASSLASYNEQFF. CDR3 nucleotide sequence: TGCGCCAGCAGCTTGGCCAGTTACAATGAGCAGTTCTTC. The chain joins TRBV5-1 to TRBJ2-1, with D uncertain. The length of the CDR3 is 13 residues. Trimming took 0 bases from V and 4 from J, leaving 5 bases between them. Germline V gene lookup returns CDR1 SGHRS and CDR2 YFSETQ. The full variable domain, with the rest looked up from reference TRBV5-1 and TRBJ2-1, is KAGVTQTPRYLIKTRGQQVTLSCSPISGHRSVSWYQQTPGQGLQFLFEYFSETQRNKGNFPGRFSGRQFSNSRSEMNVSTLELGDSALYLCASSLASYNEQFFGPGTRLTVL.